This entry lists 2 T cell receptor beta chains sequenced from one sample in a study of T cells in Graves' hyperthyroidism and ophthalmopathy (dated by TCRdb to the late 2010s). Libraries were made using multiplex PCR. Sequenced on an Illumina HiSeq 2000. The TCR beta CDR3 regions were amplified from RNA transcripts. The TCR CDR3 was subjected to a first round of RT-PCR using the HTBI primer set and the Qiagen OneStep RT-PCR kit. The public reads were quality trimmed at Q25 with fastp and then assembled into clones with MiXCR by TCRdb, keeping productive beta chains. Each CDR3 protein gets just one entry, which takes the most common genes and DNA from the rows behind it. The sample data list hundreds of thousands of distinct CDR3 sequences, and around 20% of these were observed just once. Together, the top ten hold 64% of the sample. Sequenced: blood. The receptors here all came from a man in his thirties or forties with Graves' ophthalmopathy.

This clonotype was found a few times. The chain couples TRBV27 to TRBJ2-1; 9 bases agree with TRBD1. CDR1 is MNHEY, CDR2 SMNVEV, per germline (reference sequence). The trim removed 6 bases at V and 8 bases at J, leaving 5 bases unmatched. This CDR3 spans 13 amino acids. The CDR3 DNA is TGTGCCAGCAGGGGACAGGGTCGGGATGAGCAGTTCTTC. Amino acids: CASRGQGRDEQFF.

The rearrangement uses TRBV18 and TRBJ1-1; no firm D call. The CDR3 contains 14 residues. The V end lost 3 bases, the J end lost 5 bases, and 13 bases lay between the germline ends. Germline V gene sequence: CDR1 KGHSH, CDR2 LQKENI. CDR3 bases: TGTGCCAGCTCACCCCAGGTTGCGGGTACTGAAGCTTTCTTT. It translates to CASSPQVAGTEAFF.